This T cell receptor (beta chain) is drawn from a study of control samples from healthy donors and cancer patients. V lost 6 bases and J 4 bases, leaving 10 bases between the germline ends. The CDR3 covers 13 residues. This table comes from immunoSEQ multiplex PCR, and its TCRdb copy is limited to in-frame clones, with some not included. The sample includes some 110,000 clones, 80% to 90% of them seen just once. Only one count was recorded for this clone. The sequenced sample consisted of PBMCs. The rearrangement links TRBV12-3 or TRBV12-4 to TRBJ2-1; a weak D match, TRBD1 (5 bases). This clonotype was sampled from a woman aged 45 to 65 with colorectal cancer. The CDR3 loop is CASSRARYNEQFF. The CDR3 DNA reads as TGTGCCAGCAGCAGGGCCCGATACAATGAGCAGTTCTTC.